These T cell receptor beta chains were read from a single sample in a study of response to subunit inactivated influenza vaccine. TCRdb redid the calling of the RT-PCR reads with MiXCR, one entry per CDR3 protein. The table has around 530,000 distinct CDR3 sequences, approximately 16% seen once; the top ten hold over 2.5%. This specimen consisted of CD4+ T cells sorted from PBMCs, obtained about 23 months after vaccination. These receptors were taken from a man aged 45-69 years who received an inactivated influenza vaccine. The CDR3 runs from the conserved cysteine through the conserved F or W. A D gene is named only where the DNA matches it firmly. A row's size may be missing; if present it is once, few, many or a size class.

cdr3_length	d_call	clone_size	v_call	j_call	cdr3_nt	cdr3_aa
13	.	.	TRBV29-1	TRBJ2-3	TGCAGCGTTGACTCACAGGGTACAGATACGCAGTATTTT	CSVDSQGTDTQYF
13	.	.	TRBV20-1	TRBJ2-5	TGCAGTGCTAGGAGGGGGATCCAAGAGACCCAGTACTTC	CSARRGIQETQYF
15	TRBD2	few	TRBV3-1	TRBJ2-1	TGTGCCAGCAACCTTCGCGGGAGGGCCTACAATGAGCAGTTCTTC	CASNLRGRAYNEQFF
15	.	.	TRBV12-3/TRBV12-4	TRBJ2-1	TGTGCCAGCAGTTTGAGTCGGAACTCCTACAATGAGCAGTTCTTC	CASSLSRNSYNEQFF
16	TRBD1	.	TRBV18	TRBJ2-5	TGTGCCAGCTCACCTGGGATTTTGGGACAGCAAGAGACCCAGTACTTC	CASSPGILGQQETQYF
15	.	many	TRBV7-3	TRBJ2-3	TGTGCCAGCAGCTTGAGGGGTTTTAGCACAGATACGCAGTATTTT	CASSLRGFSTDTQYF
13	.	few	TRBV5-1	TRBJ2-7	TGCGCCAGCAGCATTCGACAGTACCACGAGCAGTACTTC	CASSIRQYHEQYF
16	TRBD1	.	TRBV6-1	TRBJ2-5	TGTGCCAGCAGATCCGGGACAGGGTTGACGGCGGGGACCCAGTACTTC	CASRSGTGLTAGTQYF
13	.	few	TRBV20-1	TRBJ1-4	TGCAGTGCTTCGGAGATAACTAATGAAAAACTGTTTTTT	CSASEITNEKLFF
15	.	few	TRBV4-2	TRBJ2-5	TGTGCCAGCAGCCAAGATTGGAGGGGTGAAGAGACCCAGTACTTC	CASSQDWRGEETQYF
15	.	.	TRBV3-1	TRBJ1-1	TGTGCCAGCAGCGATATGATCGGTATGAACACTGAAGCTTTCTTT	CASSDMIGMNTEAFF
17	.	few	TRBV6-1	TRBJ2-2	TGTGCCAGCAGCCGGGCTGGGAGGCAGGGGAGCACCGGGGAGCTGTTTTTT	CASSRAGRQGSTGELFF
14	.	.	TRBV10-3	TRBJ2-3	TGTGCCATCAGTGAGGGCGGAGGCACAGATACGCAGTATTTT	CAISEGGGTDTQYF
17	TRBD2	few	TRBV7-2	TRBJ2-3	TGTGCCAGCAGCTTAAGCGGGGGGGGATCCCCCTTAGATACGCAGTATTTT	CASSLSGGGSPLDTQYF
14	.	few	TRBV12-3/TRBV12-4	TRBJ2-3	TGTGCCAGCAGTTTAAGAAGGAACCAAGGCACGCAGTATTTT	CASSLRRNQGTQYF